The TCR beta chain described here comes from a study of monozygotic twins with inflammatory bowel disease. Overall study findings and caveats: IBD patients exhibited fewer clonotypes shared with other individuals than healthy twins, particularly with disease activity.

The CDR3 is 12 residues long. CDR1 is MDHEN, CDR2 SYDVKM, per germline. For this clonotype: Its antigen is as yet unknown.

TCR libraries were prepared from around 3.5 ug total RNA each. No DNA is given; TCRdb re-called the 5' RACE reads and lists each CDR3 protein once. Reported are 170,000 or so distinct CDR3 sequences; the ten largest clones contain roughly 7.4%. The sequenced sample consisted of blood. This chain links TRBV28 with TRBJ2-4; lacking DNA, the TRBD1 call made by TCRdb goes unchecked. This sequence was found in a human donor with ulcerative colitis or Crohn's disease, or a healthy co-twin of an affected twin (not recorded which). CDR3 region: CASSPWTGDRYF.